The count of the clone carrying this T cell receptor (beta chain) is one. The antigen remains unidentified. These data come from a study of shared clonotypes between healthy human individuals. Study summary: CD4 naive and memory got three plates each, CD8 naive two, CD8 memory one. Study-wide findings and caveats: Memory subsets generally showed lower estimated richness than naive subsets. Incompleteness in sorted-subset sequencing, despite large depth, was shown by rarefaction.

Trimming pared 0 bases from V and 6 bases from J, leaving 6 bases between. CDR1 is SGHNT, CDR2 YYREEE, per germline (reference sequence). The length of the CDR3 is 12 residues. Here immunoSEQ multiplex PCR was the method, and the copy in TCRdb shows in-frame clones only, minus some. The table includes about 1.1 million clones, approximately 80% detected once. The chain links TRBV5-4 to TRBJ1-2; D unresolved. The clonotype originates from a man between 18 and 29 years old in good health. Some clones in this sample may be carry-over from other donors' samples. The material sequenced was memory CD4+ T cells from PBMCs. Documented subset: CD45RA-negative fraction. CDR3 region: CASSLDQDGYTF. In DNA form, the CDR3 reads TGTGCCAGCAGCTTGGACCAGGATGGCTACACCTTC.